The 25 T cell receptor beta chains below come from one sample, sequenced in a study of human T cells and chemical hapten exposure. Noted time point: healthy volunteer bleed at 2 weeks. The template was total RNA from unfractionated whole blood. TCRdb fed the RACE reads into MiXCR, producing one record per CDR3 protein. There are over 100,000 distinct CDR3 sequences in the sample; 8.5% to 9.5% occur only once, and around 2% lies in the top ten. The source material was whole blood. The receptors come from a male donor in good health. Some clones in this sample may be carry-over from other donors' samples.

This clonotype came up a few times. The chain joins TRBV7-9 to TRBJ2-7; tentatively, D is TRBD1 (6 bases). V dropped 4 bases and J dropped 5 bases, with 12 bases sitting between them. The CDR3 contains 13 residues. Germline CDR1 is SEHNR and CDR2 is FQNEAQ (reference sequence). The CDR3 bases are TGTGCCAGCAGCTCAGGGGCATCTCACGAGCAGTACTTC. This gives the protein CASSSGASHEQYF. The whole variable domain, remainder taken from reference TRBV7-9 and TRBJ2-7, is DTGVSQNPRHKITKRGQNVTFRCDPISEHNRLYWYRQTLGQGPEFLTYFQNEAQLEKSRLLSDRFSAERPKGSFSTLEIQRTEQGDSAMYLCASSSGASHEQYFGPGTRLTVT.

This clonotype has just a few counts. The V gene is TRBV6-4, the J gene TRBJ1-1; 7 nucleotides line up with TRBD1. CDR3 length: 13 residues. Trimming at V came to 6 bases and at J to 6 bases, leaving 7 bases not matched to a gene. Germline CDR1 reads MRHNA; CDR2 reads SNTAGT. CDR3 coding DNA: TGTGCCAGCAGGAGAACAGGGGTGGCTGAAGCTTTCTTT. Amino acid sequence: CASRRTGVAEAFF.

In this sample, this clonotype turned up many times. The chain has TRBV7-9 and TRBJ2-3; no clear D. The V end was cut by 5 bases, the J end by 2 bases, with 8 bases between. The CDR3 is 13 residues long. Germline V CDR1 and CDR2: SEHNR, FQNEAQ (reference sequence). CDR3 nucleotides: TGTGCCAGCAGCCCCAGGCCCACAGATACGCAGTATTTT. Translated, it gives CASSPRPTDTQYF.

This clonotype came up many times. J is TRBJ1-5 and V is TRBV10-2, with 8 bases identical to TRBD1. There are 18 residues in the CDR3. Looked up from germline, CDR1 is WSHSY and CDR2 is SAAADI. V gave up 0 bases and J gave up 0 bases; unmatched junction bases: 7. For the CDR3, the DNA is TGCGCCAGCAGTGAGTCGCGGACAGGGTCTTATAGCAATCAGCCCCAGCATTTT. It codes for CASSESRTGSYSNQPQHF.

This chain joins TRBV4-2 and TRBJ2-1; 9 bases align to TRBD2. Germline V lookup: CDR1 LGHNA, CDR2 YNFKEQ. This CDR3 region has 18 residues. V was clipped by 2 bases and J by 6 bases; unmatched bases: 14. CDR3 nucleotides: TGTGCCAGCAGCCAAACACAGGGGCTTGGCGGGAGGGCCAATGAGCAGTTCTTC. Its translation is CASSQTQGLGGRANEQFF.

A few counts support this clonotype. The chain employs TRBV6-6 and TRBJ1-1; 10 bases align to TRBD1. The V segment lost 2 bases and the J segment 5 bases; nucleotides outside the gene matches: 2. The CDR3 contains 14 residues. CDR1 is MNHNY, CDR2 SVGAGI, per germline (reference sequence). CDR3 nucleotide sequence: TGTGCCAGCAGTTACGAGGGACAGGGGACTGAAGCTTTCTTT. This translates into CASSYEGQGTEAFF.

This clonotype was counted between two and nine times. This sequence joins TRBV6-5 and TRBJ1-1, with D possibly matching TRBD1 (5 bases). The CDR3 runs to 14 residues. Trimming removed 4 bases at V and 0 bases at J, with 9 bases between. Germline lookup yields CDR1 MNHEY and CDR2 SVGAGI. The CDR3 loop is CASSSSGLNTEAFF. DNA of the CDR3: TGTGCCAGCAGTTCCTCAGGGCTGAACACTGAAGCTTTCTTT.

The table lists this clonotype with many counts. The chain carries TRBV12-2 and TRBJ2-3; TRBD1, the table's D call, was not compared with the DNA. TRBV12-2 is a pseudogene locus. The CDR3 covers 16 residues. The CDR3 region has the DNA TGTGCAAGTCGCTTAGGGGGGACCCTCGGGACAGATACGCAGTATTTT. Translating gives CASRLGGTLGTDTQYF.

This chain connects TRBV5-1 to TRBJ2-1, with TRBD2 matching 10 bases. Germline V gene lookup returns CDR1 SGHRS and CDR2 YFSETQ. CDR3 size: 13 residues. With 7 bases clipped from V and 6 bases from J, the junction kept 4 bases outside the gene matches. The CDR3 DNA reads TGCGCCAGCGGGTTAGCGGGAGGCAATGAGCAGTTCTTC. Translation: CASGLAGGNEQFF. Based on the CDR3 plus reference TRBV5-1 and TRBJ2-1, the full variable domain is KAGVTQTPRYLIKTRGQQVTLSCSPISGHRSVSWYQQTPGQGLQFLFEYFSETQRNKGNFPGRFSGRQFSNSRSEMNVSTLELGDSALYLCASGLAGGNEQFFGPGTRLTVL.

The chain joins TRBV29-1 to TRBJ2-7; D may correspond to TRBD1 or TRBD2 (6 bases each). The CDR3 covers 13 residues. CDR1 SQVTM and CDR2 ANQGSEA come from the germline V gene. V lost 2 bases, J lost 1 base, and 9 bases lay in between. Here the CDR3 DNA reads TGCAGCGTTGAACAGGGGACTTCCTACGAGCAGTACTTC. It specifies CSVEQGTSYEQYF.

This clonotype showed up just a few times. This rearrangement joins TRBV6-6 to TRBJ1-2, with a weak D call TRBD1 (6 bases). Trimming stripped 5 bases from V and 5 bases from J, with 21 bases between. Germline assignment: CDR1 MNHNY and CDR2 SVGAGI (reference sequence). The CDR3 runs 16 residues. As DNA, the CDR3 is TGTGCCAGCAGTAGAGCGGACAGAACCGCCGGATATGGCTACACCTTC. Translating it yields CASSRADRTAGYGYTF.

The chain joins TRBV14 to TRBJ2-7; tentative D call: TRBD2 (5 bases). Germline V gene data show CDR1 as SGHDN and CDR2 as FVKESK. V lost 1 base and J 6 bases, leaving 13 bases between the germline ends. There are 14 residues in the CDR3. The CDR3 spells CASSQAVLRGEQYF. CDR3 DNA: TGTGCCAGCAGCCAAGCGGTCTTACGGGGCGAGCAGTACTTC.

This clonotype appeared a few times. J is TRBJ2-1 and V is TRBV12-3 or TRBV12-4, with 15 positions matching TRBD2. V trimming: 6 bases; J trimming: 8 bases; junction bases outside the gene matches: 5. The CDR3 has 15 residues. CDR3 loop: CASREGLAGGDEQFF. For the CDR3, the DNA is TGTGCCAGCAGAGAAGGACTAGCGGGGGGGGATGAGCAGTTCTTC.

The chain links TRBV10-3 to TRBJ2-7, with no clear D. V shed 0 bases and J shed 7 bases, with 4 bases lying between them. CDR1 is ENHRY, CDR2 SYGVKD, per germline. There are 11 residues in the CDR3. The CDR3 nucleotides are TGTGCCATCAGTGAGTCGGGAGAGCAGTACTTC. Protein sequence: CAISESGEQYF.

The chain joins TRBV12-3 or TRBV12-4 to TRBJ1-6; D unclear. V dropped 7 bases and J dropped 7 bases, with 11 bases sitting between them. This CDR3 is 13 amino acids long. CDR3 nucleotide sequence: TGTGCCAGCAATGAGGTTCTCAATTCACCCCTCCACTTT. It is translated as CASNEVLNSPLHF.

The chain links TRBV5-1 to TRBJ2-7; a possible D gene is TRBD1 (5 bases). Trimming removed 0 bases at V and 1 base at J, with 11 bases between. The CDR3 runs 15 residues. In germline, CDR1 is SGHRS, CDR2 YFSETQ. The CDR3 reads CASSLETATSYEQYF. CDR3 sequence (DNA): TGCGCCAGCAGCTTGGAGACAGCGACTTCCTACGAGCAGTACTTC.

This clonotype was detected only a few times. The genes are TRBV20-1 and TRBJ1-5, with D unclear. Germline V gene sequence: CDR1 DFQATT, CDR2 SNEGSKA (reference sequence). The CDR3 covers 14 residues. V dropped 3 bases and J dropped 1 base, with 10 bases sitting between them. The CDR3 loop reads CSASGERSNQPQHF. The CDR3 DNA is TGCAGTGCTAGTGGGGAAAGGAGCAATCAGCCCCAGCATTTT.

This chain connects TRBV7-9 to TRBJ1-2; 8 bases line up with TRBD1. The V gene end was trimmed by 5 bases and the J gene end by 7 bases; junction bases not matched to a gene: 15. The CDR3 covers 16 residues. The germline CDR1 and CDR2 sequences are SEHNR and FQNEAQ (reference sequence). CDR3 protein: CASSPLGSRTGIGYTF. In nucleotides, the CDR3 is TGTGCCAGCAGCCCGCTTGGGTCTAGGACAGGGATTGGCTACACCTTC.

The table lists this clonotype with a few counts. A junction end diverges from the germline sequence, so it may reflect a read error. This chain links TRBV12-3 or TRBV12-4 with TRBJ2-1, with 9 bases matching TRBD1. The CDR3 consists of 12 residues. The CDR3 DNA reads TGTGCCAGCAGTACCCGGGACAGGGCCCCCCTCTTC. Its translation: CASSTRDRAPLF.

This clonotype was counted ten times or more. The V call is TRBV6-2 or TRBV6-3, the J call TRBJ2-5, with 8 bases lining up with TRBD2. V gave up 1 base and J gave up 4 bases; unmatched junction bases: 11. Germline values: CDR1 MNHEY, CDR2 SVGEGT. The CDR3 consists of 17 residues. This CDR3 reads CASSYYPSGSGGETQYF. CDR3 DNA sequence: TGTGCCAGCAGTTACTATCCCAGCGGGAGTGGAGGAGAGACCCAGTACTTC.

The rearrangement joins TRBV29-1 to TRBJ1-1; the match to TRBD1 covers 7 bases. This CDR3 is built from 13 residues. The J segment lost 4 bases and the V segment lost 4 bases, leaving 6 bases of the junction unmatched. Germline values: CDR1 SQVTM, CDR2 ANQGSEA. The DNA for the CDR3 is TGCAGCGTTGCAAGGGACAGCAGCACTGAAGCTTTCTTT. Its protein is CSVARDSSTEAFF.

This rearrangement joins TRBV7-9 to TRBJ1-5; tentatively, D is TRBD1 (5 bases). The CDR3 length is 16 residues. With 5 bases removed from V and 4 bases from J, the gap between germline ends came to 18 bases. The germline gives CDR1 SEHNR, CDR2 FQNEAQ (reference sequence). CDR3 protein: CASSEGRGSRNQPQHF. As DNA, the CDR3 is TGTGCCAGCAGCGAAGGACGGGGCTCCAGGAATCAGCCCCAGCATTTT.

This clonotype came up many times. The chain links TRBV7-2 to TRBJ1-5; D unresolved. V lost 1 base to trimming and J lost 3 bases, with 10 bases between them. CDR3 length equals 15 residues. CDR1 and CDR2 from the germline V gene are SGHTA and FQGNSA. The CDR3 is CASSLGVWANQPQHF. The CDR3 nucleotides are TGTGCCAGCAGCTTAGGAGTCTGGGCCAATCAGCCCCAGCATTTT.

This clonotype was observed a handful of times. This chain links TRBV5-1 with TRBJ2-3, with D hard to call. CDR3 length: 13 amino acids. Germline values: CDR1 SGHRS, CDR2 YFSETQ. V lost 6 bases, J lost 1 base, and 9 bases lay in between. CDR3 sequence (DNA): TGCGCCAGCACCCCGTTCCGCACAGATACGCAGTATTTT. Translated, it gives CASTPFRTDTQYF. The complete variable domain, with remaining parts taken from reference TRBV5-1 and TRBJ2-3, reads KAGVTQTPRYLIKTRGQQVTLSCSPISGHRSVSWYQQTPGQGLQFLFEYFSETQRNKGNFPGRFSGRQFSNSRSEMNVSTLELGDSALYLCASTPFRTDTQYFGPGTRLTVL.

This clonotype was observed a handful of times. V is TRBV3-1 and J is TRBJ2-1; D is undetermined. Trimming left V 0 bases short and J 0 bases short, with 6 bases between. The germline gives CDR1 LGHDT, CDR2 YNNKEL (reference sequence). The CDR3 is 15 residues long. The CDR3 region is CASSQDLSSYNEQFF. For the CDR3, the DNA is TGTGCCAGCAGCCAAGACCTGAGCTCCTACAATGAGCAGTTCTTC.